This T cell receptor (beta chain) is drawn from a study of T cells expressing NK-cell markers. Notes on the study in general: Researchers report these clonotypes also headed the CD3+CD56-NKG2C+ fraction in several donors. Six or seven donors had dominant NKG2C+ clonotypes that comprised roughly 1.0-7.5% of their CD8+ T cells.

It was by 5'RACE template switching with UMIs that TCR beta cDNA was made. TCRdb reprocessed the 5' RACE reads and stores each CDR3 protein as one record, lacking DNA. The sample has fewer than 400,000 distinct CDR3 sequences, and its top ten clones hold roughly 5.5%. Looked up from germline, CDR1 is LGHNA and CDR2 is YNFKEQ. The CDR3 has 14 amino acids. Regarding this clonotype: No antigen is known for it.

Sequencing was done on a sample of blood T cells: a sorted CD56 or NKG2C T cell subset, CD4+ or CD8+ T cells, or bulk PBMC T cells (not recorded which). This chain connects TRBV4-2 to TRBJ2-7; TCRdb outputs TRBD1, but without DNA this stays unchecked. The receptor's source is a man aged 18-75 years in good health. CDR3 loop: CASSRSGDGYEQYF.